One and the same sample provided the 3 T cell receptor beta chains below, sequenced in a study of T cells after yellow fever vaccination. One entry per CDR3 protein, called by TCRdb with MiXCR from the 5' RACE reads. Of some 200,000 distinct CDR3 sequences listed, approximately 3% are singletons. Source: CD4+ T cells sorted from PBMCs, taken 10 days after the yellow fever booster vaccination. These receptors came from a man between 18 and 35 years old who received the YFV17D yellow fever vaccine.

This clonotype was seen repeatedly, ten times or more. The chain's CDR3 is CASSSNPADTQYF. In nucleotides, the CDR3 is TGTGCCAGCAGCTCCAACCCAGCCGATACGCAGTATTTT. The chain uses TRBV7-3 and TRBJ2-3; no definite D call. This CDR3 is built from 13 residues. The germline V gene encodes CDR1 SGHTA and CDR2 FQGTGA. The germline V and J ends were trimmed by 4 bases and 6 bases, with 11 bases remaining between them.

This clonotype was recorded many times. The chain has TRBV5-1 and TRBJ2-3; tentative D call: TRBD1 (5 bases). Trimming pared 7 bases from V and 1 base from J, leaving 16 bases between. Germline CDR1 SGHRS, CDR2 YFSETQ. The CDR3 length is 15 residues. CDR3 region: CASGPDSRGTDTQYF. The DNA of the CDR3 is TGCGCCAGCGGGCCCGACAGCCGTGGCACAGATACGCAGTATTTT.

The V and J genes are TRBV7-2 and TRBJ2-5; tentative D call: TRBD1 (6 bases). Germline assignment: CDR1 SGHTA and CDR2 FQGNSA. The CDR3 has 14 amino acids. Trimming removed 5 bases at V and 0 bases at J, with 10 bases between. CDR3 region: CASSRGTYQETQYF. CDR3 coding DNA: TGTGCCAGCAGCCGAGGGACATACCAAGAGACCCAGTACTTC.